Below, 20 T cell receptor beta chains from the same sample are listed, as sequenced in a study of CD8+CD57+ T cells in acquired aplastic anemia. Patients sequenced had flow cytometry evidence of CD8+CD57+ cell expansion. Genomic DNA acted as the template from which TCR beta VDJ combination and CDR3 sequence profiling were carried out. From the reads, TCRdb called clonotypes with MiXCR, one entry per CDR3 protein. The repertoire holds a few hundred thousand distinct CDR3 sequences, with 25% to 40% as singletons. The specimen was sorted CD4+, CD8+, or CD8+CD57+ T cells (not recorded which) from PBMCs. Source of these receptors: a human donor with aplastic anemia.

The chain links TRBV5-1 to TRBJ2-5, with TRBD2 as a possible D gene (6 bases). V lost 0 bases to trimming and J lost 5 bases, with 11 bases between them. The CDR3 is made up of 14 amino acids. Per the germline V gene, CDR1 is SGHRS and CDR2 is YFSETQ. CDR3: CASSLGRAGETQYF. CDR3 nucleotides: TGCGCCAGCAGCTTGGGGAGGGCTGGGGAGACCCAGTACTTC.

The chain recombines TRBV5-1 with TRBJ2-5; TRBD1 matches at 10 bases. V was clipped by 2 bases and J by 3 bases; unmatched bases: 1. CDR1 is SGHRS, CDR2 YFSETQ, per germline. The CDR3 is 14 residues long. CDR3 region: CASSFGQGEETQYF. CDR3 nucleotide sequence: TGCGCCAGCAGCTTCGGACAGGGGGAAGAGACCCAGTACTTC.

This clonotype has at least ten counts. The V gene is TRBV7-9, the J gene TRBJ2-7; TRBD2 matches at 10 bases. Germline lookup yields CDR1 SEHNR and CDR2 FQNEAQ (reference sequence). V lost 0 bases, J lost 6 bases, and 2 bases stayed unmatched. The CDR3 spans 14 residues. CDR3 DNA: TGTGCCAGCAGCTTAGCGGGGACTAGCGTCGAGCAGTACTTC. It is translated as CASSLAGTSVEQYF.

This clonotype was observed a single time. The chain couples TRBV7-2 to TRBJ1-2; tentatively, D is TRBD1 (6 bases). This CDR3 has 13 residues. V shed 5 bases and J shed 5 bases, with 12 bases lying between them. Germline CDR1 SGHTA, CDR2 FQGNSA. The CDR3 sequence: CASSVTGQYGYTF. In DNA form, the CDR3 reads TGTGCCAGCAGCGTAACAGGGCAATATGGCTACACCTTC.

V usage is TRBV11-3 and J usage is TRBJ1-5; weak D call: TRBD1 (6 bases). CDR3 length: 15 residues. Trimming shortened V by 5 bases and J by 6 bases, and 17 bases separated the two germline ends. Germline lookup yields CDR1 SGHNT and CDR2 YENEEA. CDR3 in amino acids: CASSPGHRDSQPQHF. For the CDR3, the DNA is TGTGCCAGCAGCCCAGGCCACAGGGATTCTCAGCCCCAGCATTTT.

The V gene is TRBV11-2, the J gene TRBJ1-4, with TRBD1 as a possible D gene (6 bases). The CDR3 runs 14 residues. Germline V gives CDR1 SGHAT, CDR2 FQNNGV. V was trimmed by 6 bases and J by 4 bases, leaving 12 bases between them. CDR3 region: CASSFGGRNEKLFF. CDR3 in DNA: TGTGCCAGCAGTTTTGGGGGGCGTAATGAAAAACTGTTTTTT.

This clonotype was seen ten or more times. The chain employs TRBV2 and TRBJ2-2, with 9 bases matching TRBD2. CDR1 SNHLY and CDR2 FYNNEI come from the germline V gene. The V gene end was trimmed by 10 bases and the J gene end by 7 bases; junction bases not matched to a gene: 7. CDR3 size: 13 residues. The CDR3 nucleotides are TGTGCCAAGCTAGCGGGACGGGGCGGGGAGCTGTTTTTT. It specifies CAKLAGRGGELFF.

This clonotype was counted many times. V and J are TRBV20-1 and TRBJ2-7; D possibly corresponds to TRBD2 (6 bases). The V gene's germline CDR1 is DFQATT and CDR2 SNEGSKA (reference sequence). The CDR3 consists of 14 residues. The V end lost 0 bases, the J end lost 5 bases, and 14 bases lay between the germline ends. The CDR3 DNA is TGCAGTGCTAGAGATGTGGGGGGTGGGGACGAGCAGTACTTC. Translating gives CSARDVGGGDEQYF.

This clonotype was picked up a small number of times. The junction shows a germline mismatch at one end, possibly a read error. The rearrangement links TRBV7-3 to TRBJ2-1; 8 bases are shared with TRBD2. This CDR3 spans 18 amino acids. CDR1 SGHTA and CDR2 FQGTGA come from the germline V gene. This CDR3 reads CASSSAPSTGGPLNEQFF. The CDR3 DNA reads TGTGCTAGCAGCTCAGCCCCCTCCACGGGAGGGCCCTTGAATGAGCAGTTCTTC.

The chain is built from TRBV24-1 and TRBJ1-5; the match to TRBD1 covers 8 bases. The trim removed 9 bases at V and 7 bases at J, leaving 13 bases unmatched. Per germline, CDR1 KGHDR and CDR2 SFDVKD. The CDR3 sequence is 15 residues long. CDR3 region: CATVPSTGDGQPQHF. As DNA, the CDR3 is TGTGCCACCGTACCCTCGACAGGGGACGGGCAGCCCCAGCATTTT.

This clonotype was counted a few times. J is TRBJ2-7 and V is TRBV20-1, with 7 bases identical to TRBD2. In germline, CDR1 is DFQATT, CDR2 SNEGSKA (reference sequence). V dropped 3 bases and J dropped 5; count of bases not matched to a gene: 13. This CDR3 is 15 amino acids long. The chain's CDR3 is CSASGAGEGIDEQYF. CDR3 coding DNA: TGCAGTGCTAGCGGCGCGGGGGAGGGCATCGACGAGCAGTACTTC.

The chain employs TRBV30 and TRBJ1-5; D gene uncertain. V was cut by 4 bases and J by 7 bases, with 11 bases left in between. CDR3 length equals 12 residues. The V gene's germline CDR1 is GTSNPN and CDR2 SVGIG (reference sequence). CDR3: CAWNPCGQPQHF. CDR3 nucleotides: TGTGCCTGGAATCCGTGTGGACAGCCCCAGCATTTT.

In its sample, this clonotype was seen many times. The rearrangement joins TRBV7-8 to TRBJ2-2, with D perhaps TRBD1 (5 bases). The CDR3 totals 15 residues. V lost 7 bases and J lost 5, with 17 bases in between. CDR1 and CDR2 from the germline V gene are SGHVS and FQNEAQ. CDR3 region: CASNLVQGRTGELFF. The CDR3 DNA follows: TGTGCCAGCAACCTAGTCCAGGGAAGGACCGGGGAGCTGTTTTTT.

Points on this clonotype: This may stem from a read error, because a much larger clone lies one nucleotide away. Since the CDR3 does not end with the conserved phenylalanine or tryptophan, this likely comes from a read error. The rearrangement links TRBV20-1 to TRBJ2-3, with 10 bases lining up with TRBD2. The CDR3 extends over 15 amino acids. Trimming removed 3 bases from V and 2 bases from J; junction bases left unmatched: 5. Germline CDR1 and CDR2: DFQATT and SNEGSKA (reference sequence). The CDR3 here is CSASPSGGFTDTQYS. The CDR3 DNA is TGCAGTGCTAGCCCTAGCGGGGGATTCACAGATACGCAGTATTCT.

The rearrangement uses TRBV16 and TRBJ2-7, with no clear D. With 0 bases removed from V and 1 base from J, the gap between germline ends came to 10 bases. The CDR3 extends over 15 amino acids. From germline, CDR1 is KGHSY and CDR2 FQNENV. The DNA for the CDR3 is TGTGCCAGCAGCCAATCACACAGCAGTTCCTACGAGCAGTACTTC. It is translated as CASSQSHSSSYEQYF.

The V gene is TRBV9, the J gene TRBJ1-1; D gene uncertain. V was cut by 4 bases and J by 0 bases, with 13 bases left in between. The CDR3 extends over 15 amino acids. In germline, CDR1 is SGDLS, CDR2 YYNGEE. CDR3 in amino acids: CASSSKGLLNTEAFF. The CDR3 coding sequence is TGTGCCAGCAGCTCGAAGGGCCTTTTGAACACTGAAGCTTTCTTT.

Only a few counts were recorded for this clonotype. The rearrangement joins TRBV20-1 to TRBJ2-1; TRBD2 matches at 10 bases. The CDR3 sequence is 15 residues long. In germline, CDR1 is DFQATT, CDR2 SNEGSKA (reference sequence). The V gene end was trimmed by 7 bases and the J gene end by 0 bases; junction bases not matched to a gene: 6. CDR3 region: CSVPAGGISYNEQFF. The CDR3 DNA reads as TGCAGTGTCCCAGCGGGAGGGATCTCCTACAATGAGCAGTTCTTC.

This clonotype appeared a few times. An end of the junction differs from the germline gene, which may be a read error. The gene calls are TRBV10-3 and TRBJ1-4; the D gene is possibly TRBD1 (5 bases). CDR1 and CDR2 from the germline V gene are ENHRY and SYGVKD. The CDR3 is made up of 12 amino acids. The CDR3 bases are TGTGCCAGCAGTTCAACAGGCGAAAAACTGTTTTTT. This gives the protein CASSSTGEKLFF.

A note on this clonotype: Given a much more abundant clone one base away, this may be a read error. This chain connects TRBV2 to TRBJ1-1; 7 bases align to TRBD1. This CDR3 comprises 14 residues. The germline V gene encodes CDR1 SNHLY and CDR2 FYNNEI. The CDR3 DNA follows: TGTGCCAGCACCTACAGGGGACTGAACGCTGAAGCTTTCTTT. Translated, it gives CASTYRGLNAEAFF. The full variable domain, in which reference TRBV2 and TRBJ1-1 provide the parts outside the CDR3, is EPEVTQTPSHQVTQMGQEVILRCVPISNHLYFYWYRQILGQKVEFLVSFYNNEISEKSEIFDDQFSVERPDGSNFTLKIRSTKLEDSAMYFCASTYRGLNAEAFFGQGTRLTVV.

Many counts were recorded for this clonotype. V is TRBV10-3 and J is TRBJ2-7; D possibly corresponds to TRBD2 (5 bases). V was cut by 10 bases and J by 2 bases, with 15 bases left in between. CDR3 length equals 13 residues. Germline V CDR1 and CDR2: ENHRY, SYGVKD. The CDR3 loop reads CASNGPGAYEQYF. DNA of the CDR3: TGTGCCAGCAATGGACCCGGGGCCTACGAGCAGTACTTC.